This paragraph covers one T cell receptor beta chain sequence. Methods used by the authors: By means of reference gene primer amplification, nucleated cell counts were estimated. TCRdb's table, derived via immunoSEQ multiplex PCR, lists solely in-frame clones and lacks some. V, J and clone size derive from that table, while D and trimming were established from the DNA sequence. The table includes about 80,000 clones, around 80% detected once. This sample was included in a study of blood T cell repertoires in COVID-19. Looking at the study overall: Donors in the United States, Italy and Spain gave samples during acute or convalescent COVID-19. In each case, the material was cDNA or gDNA derived from T cells, B-cell-depleted T cells, or PBMCs.

V shed 0 bases and J 9 bases; nucleotides not matched to a gene: 10. This CDR3 is 17 amino acids long. The germline gives CDR1 MNHEY, CDR2 SMNVEV (reference sequence). Input material: peripheral blood. The origin of this receptor is a woman in her 40s with active or convalescent COVID-19. The genes are TRBV27 and TRBJ1-6; 8 bases align to TRBD1. CDR3 in DNA: TGTGCCAGCAGTTTATCAGGGGGACAGGTATCGGGTTCACCCCTCCACTTT. This encodes CASSLSGGQVSGSPLHF.